This record looks at one TCR beta chain sequence and its context. These data originate in a study of blood T cell repertoires in COVID-19. Source study methods: Scientists estimated how many nucleated cells there were by amplifying reference gene primers. Clones were read by immunoSEQ multiplex PCR, and TCRdb kept only the in-frame ones, dropping some. V, J and clone size are those of that table, while D and trimming were read from the DNA. The sample carries more than 70,000 clones, around 84% recorded once. There are 15 residues in the CDR3. V dropped 5 bases and J dropped 3 bases, with 14 bases sitting between them. Germline lookup yields CDR1 SGHAT and CDR2 FQNNGV.

Sequences were obtained from peripheral blood. The J gene is TRBJ1-3, the V gene TRBV11-2; D is unclear. This receptor was obtained from a woman in her seventies with acute or convalescent COVID-19. Here the CDR3 DNA reads TGTGCCAGCAGCCTCCCCGGGGAGGGTGGAAACACCATATATTTT. Translated: CASSLPGEGGNTIYF.